This T cell receptor (beta chain) was captured by sequencing in a study of T cells in Graves' hyperthyroidism and ophthalmopathy. Study-level points and caveats: Stable hyperthyroidism was separated from ophthalmopathy by a model based on 13 V-J features. In validation, the model predicted ophthalmopathy. These predictions came a median roughly 6 months before onset.

With 4 bases removed from V and 2 bases from J, the gap between germline ends came to 15 bases. This CDR3 has 15 amino acids. CDR1 and CDR2 from the germline V gene are SGHDN and FVKESK. TCR beta CDR3 regions were amplified from RNA. TCR CDR3 regions were first amplified by RT-PCR with HTBI primers. TCRdb independently ran MiXCR on the multiplex PCR reads; one entry per CDR3 protein. This sample has roughly 400,000 distinct CDR3 sequences, with around 15% found just once. The table lists this clonotype with many counts. Its antigen is as yet unknown. The rearrangement uses TRBV14 and TRBJ2-7, with D perhaps matching TRBD1 (6 bases). Sequences were obtained from blood. The clonotype originates from a man aged 50-60 years with Graves' ophthalmopathy. The CDR3 sequence is CASSLETGGPYEQYF. As DNA, the CDR3 is TGTGCCAGCAGCCTCGAGACAGGCGGACCCTACGAGCAGTACTTC. Supplemented by reference TRBV14 and TRBJ2-7, the full variable domain reads EAGVTQFPSHSVIEKGQTVTLRCDPISGHDNLYWYRRVMGKEIKFLLHFVKESKQDESGMPNNRFLAERTGGTYSTLKVQPAELEDSGVYFCASSLETGGPYEQYFGPGTRLTVT.